The 20 T cell receptor beta chains given below trace back to one sample, sequenced in a study of T cell changes during pregnancy in multiple sclerosis. The repertoire was sequenced with immunoSEQ multiplex PCR; TCRdb's copy has only in-frame clones and lacks some. The sample yields 20,000 to 25,000 clones, 80% to 90% seen once. Sequenced material: CD8+ T cells from peripheral blood mononuclear cells, taken in the first trimester of pregnancy. The receptors were sampled from a female donor in good health, enrolled as a control in a pregnancy study.

The chain uses TRBV6-5 and TRBJ2-1; a weak D match, TRBD1 (6 bases). Germline V gene sequence: CDR1 MNHEY, CDR2 SVGAGI. Trimming removed 7 bases from V and 2 bases from J, with 15 bases in between. The CDR3 runs 15 residues. Written as DNA, the CDR3 is TGTGCCAGCACTCCCGCGACAGGCACCTACAATGAGCAGTTCTTC. Amino acid sequence: CASTPATGTYNEQFF.

The count of this clone is one. The V call is TRBV10-3, the J call TRBJ2-3, with D tentatively TRBD2 (5 bases). This CDR3 has 16 residues. The germline V and J ends were trimmed by 0 bases and 3 bases, with 13 bases remaining between them. CDR1 and CDR2 from the germline V gene are ENHRY and SYGVKD. CDR3 protein: CAISESTRVGTDTQYF. For the CDR3, the DNA is TGTGCCATCAGTGAGTCGACGAGGGTTGGTACAGATACGCAGTATTTT.

Relative to its sample, this clone is large (0.1 to 1%). The CDR3 loop reads CASSLETGGHTEAFF. CDR3 sequence (DNA): TGTGCCAGCAGCTTGGAGACAGGGGGGCACACTGAAGCTTTCTTT. This sequence joins TRBV7-9 and TRBJ1-1, with 9 bases that match TRBD1. The V gene's germline CDR1 is SEHNR and CDR2 FQNEAQ (reference sequence). The J segment lost 3 bases and the V segment lost 3 bases, leaving 5 bases of the junction unmatched. CDR3 size: 15 residues.

The chain couples TRBV29-1 to TRBJ1-2; D gene uncertain. The CDR3 runs 12 residues. Trimming removed 6 bases at V and 3 bases at J, with 11 bases between. CDR1 SQVTM and CDR2 ANQGSEA come from the germline V gene. The CDR3 sequence: CSVAPSDYGYTF. CDR3 nucleotides: TGCAGCGTCGCACCTTCAGACTATGGCTACACCTTC.

This clone was counted once. The rearrangement uses TRBV9 and TRBJ2-7; 11 bases map to TRBD2. This CDR3 spans 14 amino acids. V lost 4 bases to trimming and J lost 6 bases; unmatched junction nucleotides: 6. CDR1 is SGDLS, CDR2 YYNGEE, per germline. The CDR3 bases are TGTGCCAGCAGCTCTAGCGGGGGGCGTTCCGAGCAGTACTTC. Translating gives CASSSSGGRSEQYF.

The rearrangement links TRBV6-5 to TRBJ2-3, with D possibly TRBD2 on 5 matching bases. Trimming stripped 8 bases from V and 2 bases from J, with 11 bases between. Per germline, CDR1 MNHEY and CDR2 SVGAGI. This CDR3 comprises 13 residues. CDR3 sequence (DNA): TGTGCCAGCCGGACTGGTTACACAGATACGCAGTATTTT. Its translation: CASRTGYTDTQYF.

V and J are TRBV4-3 and TRBJ2-7, with 10 bases fitting TRBD1. Unmatched junction bases numbered 11, after V lost 3 bases and J lost 6 bases. This CDR3 spans 16 amino acids. CDR1 and CDR2 (germline): LGHNA, YSLEER. The CDR3 DNA reads as TGCGCCAGCAGCCATGGACAGGGGGGCCCCGGACCCGAGCAGTACTTC. Protein: CASSHGQGGPGPEQYF.

This chain joins TRBV6-7 and TRBJ2-3; 7 bases fit TRBD1. TRBV6-7 carries the ORF label, with uncertain function. With V trimmed by 1 base and J by 1 base, 8 bases remained unmatched. The CDR3 loop spans 17 amino acids. CDR3: CASSYWLDRRGTDTQYF. The CDR3 DNA sequence: TGTGCCAGCAGTTACTGGCTGGACAGGCGGGGCACAGATACGCAGTATTTT.

The chain has TRBV7-2 and TRBJ1-2, with a tentative D call TRBD1 (5 bases). Per germline, CDR1 SGHTA and CDR2 FQGNSA. The CDR3 has 16 amino acids. Between the trimmed V and J ends, which lost 5 bases and 2 bases, there was a span of 18 bases. The CDR3, as DNA: TGTGCCAGCAGCCCCGGAGGAGGGAGGGACAACTATGGCTACACCTTC. Encoded protein: CASSPGGGRDNYGYTF.

This clone was found once. The chain joins TRBV27 to TRBJ2-1, with D perhaps matching TRBD2 (7 bases). The CDR3 is made up of 14 amino acids. Germline lookup yields CDR1 MNHEY and CDR2 SMNVEV (reference sequence). Trimming took 3 bases from V and 8 from J, leaving 14 bases between them. CDR3 in amino acids: CASSLRGGRDEQFF. The CDR3 DNA reads as TGTGCCAGCAGTTTGAGGGGGGGCCGGGATGAGCAGTTCTTC.

V gene TRBV11-2 combines with J gene TRBJ1-4, with 7 bases that match TRBD1. CDR1 is SGHAT and CDR2 is FQNNGV in the germline V gene. CDR3 length equals 16 residues. The trim removed 1 base at V and 1 base at J, leaving 3 bases unmatched. CDR3 residues: CASSLAQGGTNEKLFF. CDR3 DNA sequence: TGTGCCAGCAGCTTAGCTCAGGGGGGAACTAATGAAAAACTGTTTTTT. The full variable domain, its missing parts supplied by reference TRBV11-2 and TRBJ1-4, is EAGVAQSPRYKIIEKRQSVAFWCNPISGHATLYWYQQILGQGPKLLIQFQNNGVVDDSQLPKDRFSAERLKGVDSTLKIQPAKLEDSAVYLCASSLAQGGTNEKLFFGSGTQLSVL.

The rearrangement uses TRBV19 and TRBJ1-5; 7 bases fit TRBD1. The length of the CDR3 is 16 residues. Trimming cost V 5 bases and J 2 bases; bases outside gene matches: 9. CDR1 is LNHDA, CDR2 SQIVND, per germline (reference sequence). In DNA form, the CDR3 reads TGTGCCAGTAGTCCCAGGACAGGTTTCGGCAATCAGCCCCAGCATTTT. Translation: CASSPRTGFGNQPQHF.

This clone was seen only a few times. As DNA, the CDR3 is TGTGCCAGTAGTTCGGACAGCTCCAATCAGCCCCAGCATTTT. Amino acids: CASSSDSSNQPQHF. The rearrangement uses TRBV19 and TRBJ1-5; maybe TRBD1 (6 bases). The length of the CDR3 is 14 residues. From germline, CDR1 is LNHDA and CDR2 SQIVND (reference sequence). V was pared by 5 bases and J by 3 bases, with 11 bases between.

J is TRBJ2-5 and V is TRBV6-5, with D unclear. Germline V gene lookup returns CDR1 MNHEY and CDR2 SVGAGI. The CDR3 spans 13 residues. V lost 2 bases to trimming and J lost 5 bases, with 9 bases between them. The CDR3 loop reads CASSYISRETQYF. The CDR3 region has the DNA TGTGCCAGCAGTTACATTTCCCGGGAGACCCAGTACTTC.

The chain recombines TRBV7-2 with TRBJ1-1, with a possible D match to TRBD1 (6 bases). The CDR3 loop spans 14 amino acids. Germline values: CDR1 SGHTA, CDR2 FQGNSA. V was shortened by 2 bases and J by 1 base, with 8 bases between the two germline ends. The CDR3 DNA sequence: TGTGCCAGCAGCTTATCGACAGGGAACACTGAAGCTTTCTTT. Its protein is CASSLSTGNTEAFF. The variable domain in full, with the rest retrieved from reference TRBV7-2 and TRBJ1-1, is GAGVSQSPSNKVTEKGKDVELRCDPISGHTALYWYRQSLGQGLEFLIYFQGNSAPDKSGLPSDRFSAERTGGSVSTLTIQRTQQEDSAVYLCASSLSTGNTEAFFGQGTRLTVV.

The chain employs TRBV5-8 and TRBJ1-3; 8 bases align to TRBD1. Trimming took 3 bases from V and 1 from J; bases not matched to a gene: 6. The CDR3 extends over 16 amino acids. Germline loops: CDR1 SGHTS, CDR2 YDEGEE. The CDR3 DNA follows: TGTGCCAGCAGCTCACCGGACAGGGATTCTGGAAACACCATATATTTT. This encodes CASSSPDRDSGNTIYF.

The chain recombines TRBV7-9 with TRBJ2-3, with D tentatively TRBD1 (6 bases). Germline assignment: CDR1 SEHNR and CDR2 FQNEAQ (reference sequence). The CDR3 contains 15 residues. Between the trimmed V and J ends, which lost 4 bases and 1 base, there was a span of 12 bases. CDR3: CASSSGVSGTDTQYF. The CDR3 region has the DNA TGTGCCAGCAGCTCAGGGGTTTCGGGCACAGATACGCAGTATTTT. The full variable domain, rest sourced from reference TRBV7-9 and TRBJ2-3, is DTGVSQNPRHKITKRGQNVTFRCDPISEHNRLYWYRQTLGQGPEFLTYFQNEAQLEKSRLLSDRFSAERPKGSFSTLEIQRTEQGDSAMYLCASSSGVSGTDTQYFGPGTRLTVL.

The chain has TRBV11-1 and TRBJ2-7, with 11 bases that match TRBD2. The CDR3 sequence is 16 residues long. V lost 5 bases and J lost 5; bases outside the gene matches: 11. Germline CDR1 is SGHAT and CDR2 is FQDESV (reference sequence). The chain's CDR3 is CASSIVSGGAFDEQYF. CDR3 bases: TGTGCCAGCAGCATCGTTAGCGGGGGGGCCTTTGACGAGCAGTACTTC.

The CDR3 is CASSQDSRDSQETQYF. The CDR3 DNA is TGCGCCAGCAGCCAAGATAGCCGGGACTCGCAAGAGACCCAGTACTTC. This rearrangement joins TRBV4-1 to TRBJ2-5; maybe TRBD2 (6 bases). V lost 0 bases to trimming and J lost 2 bases, with 13 bases between them. Germline CDR1 and CDR2: MGHRA and YSYEKL. This CDR3 comprises 16 residues.

The count of this clone is one. V gene TRBV7-3 combines with J gene TRBJ2-2; 13 nucleotides line up with TRBD2. Germline V CDR1 and CDR2: SGHTA, FQGTGA. The CDR3 runs 17 residues. The trim removed 4 bases at V and 5 bases at J, leaving 7 bases unmatched. CDR3: CASSSPGTSGVTGELFF. As DNA, the CDR3 is TGTGCCAGCAGCTCCCCCGGGACTAGCGGGGTGACCGGGGAGCTGTTTTTT.